A single sample is the source of the 10 T cell receptor beta chains below, sequenced in a study of CD8 T cells in ankylosing spondylitis. MiXCR, applied by TCRdb to the 5' RACE reads, yields one record per CDR3 protein. Of 100,000 to 150,000 distinct CDR3 sequences in the sample, 7% to 10% were seen once. Material for sequencing was blood, either unsorted or a sorted T cell fraction (not recorded which). These receptors originate from a male donor with ankylosing spondylitis or in good health (not recorded which).

This clonotype was counted many times. The chain is built from TRBV20-1 and TRBJ1-6; D is unresolved. Trimming left V 5 bases short and J 6 bases short, with 11 bases between. The CDR3 extends over 13 amino acids. Germline CDR1 reads DFQATT; CDR2 reads SNEGSKA (reference sequence). This CDR3 is CSAGFDSNSPLHF. CDR3 DNA: TGCAGTGCTGGGTTCGACTCTAATTCACCCCTCCACTTT.

This clonotype appeared many times. The chain couples TRBV20-1 to TRBJ2-2, with 9 bases identical to TRBD2. The germline V gene encodes CDR1 DFQATT and CDR2 SNEGSKA (reference sequence). J lost 6 bases, V lost 1 base, and 0 bases had no gene match. The CDR3 covers 13 residues. The chain's CDR3 is CSARVAGAGELFF. The CDR3 coding sequence is TGCAGTGCTAGAGTAGCGGGAGCCGGGGAGCTGTTTTTT.

The DNA of the CDR3 is TGTGCCAGCACAAAGAGGAGTAGCGGGAGATTGGAGACCCAGTACTTC. Encoded protein: CASTKRSSGRLETQYF. The V gene is TRBV6-2 or TRBV6-3, the J gene TRBJ2-5; 9 nucleotides agree with TRBD2. CDR3 length equals 16 residues. The V gene's germline CDR1 is MNHEY and CDR2 SVGEGT. The J segment lost 5 bases and the V segment lost 7 bases, leaving 14 bases of the junction unmatched.

By sample share, this clonotype is medium-sized (0.01 to 0.1%). This rearrangement joins TRBV29-1 to TRBJ2-4, with TRBD1 matching 10 bases. With V trimmed by 6 bases and J by 7 bases, 3 bases remained unmatched. Germline assignment: CDR1 SQVTM and CDR2 ANQGSEA. This CDR3 is built from 12 residues. The CDR3 region has the DNA TGCAGCGTGGGGACAGGGGCGAACATTCAGTACTTC. Its translation is CSVGTGANIQYF.

This clonotype was seen ten or more times. The gene calls are TRBV7-3 and TRBJ2-1; 9 nucleotides agree with TRBD2. V gave up 5 bases and J gave up 4 bases; unmatched junction bases: 9. Germline assignment: CDR1 SGHTA and CDR2 FQGTGA. The CDR3 sequence is 16 residues long. CDR3 protein: CASSPPGSGSYNEQFF. The DNA for the CDR3 is TGTGCCAGCAGCCCCCCCGGTAGCGGGAGTTACAATGAGCAGTTCTTC.

This clonotype was counted only a few times. The V call is TRBV7-8, the J call TRBJ2-1; TRBD2 matches at 8 bases. V lost 4 bases, J lost 5 bases, and 7 bases stayed unmatched. CDR3 length: 15 residues. The germline CDR1 and CDR2 sequences are SGHVS and FQNEAQ. CDR3 in amino acids: CASSSAGVQHNEQFF. CDR3 DNA: TGTGCCAGCAGCTCAGCGGGGGTACAACACAATGAGCAGTTCTTC.

The sample holds many counts of this clonotype. The CDR3 loop reads CASSPTRTSGSLAEQYF. The CDR3 DNA reads as TGTGCCAGCAGTCCAACCCGGACTAGCGGGAGTCTCGCCGAGCAGTACTTC. The chain recombines TRBV6-1 with TRBJ2-7; the match to TRBD2 covers 13 bases. With 5 bases clipped from V and 6 bases from J, the junction kept 13 bases outside the gene matches. This CDR3 contains 17 residues. The germline V gene encodes CDR1 MNHNS and CDR2 SASEGT.

As to this clonotype: A read error is possible here, since a much larger clone lies one base away. This chain links TRBV7-2 with TRBJ2-2; D perhaps matches TRBD1 (5 bases). Germline CDR1 SGHTA, CDR2 FQGNSA. CDR3 length: 13 residues. CDR3 sequence: CATSLVRGGELFF. DNA for the CDR3: TGTGCCACCAGCTTAGTAAGGGGTGGGGAGCTGTTTTTT.

The J gene is TRBJ2-3, the V gene TRBV5-1; D not certain. The CDR3 loop spans 14 amino acids. V gave up 10 bases and J gave up 2 bases, with 17 bases separating them. Germline V gene data show CDR1 as SGHRS and CDR2 as YFSETQ. CDR3 sequence reads: CAVRDSSNTDTQYF. The DNA of the CDR3 is TGCGCCGTCAGAGATTCCTCTAACACAGATACGCAGTATTTT.

The rearrangement links TRBV10-3 to TRBJ1-1; no clear D. V was shortened by 5 bases and J by 3 bases, with 16 bases between the two germline ends. CDR3 length equals 15 residues. The germline V gene has CDR1 ENHRY and CDR2 SYGVKD. The CDR3 loop reads CAISITGGVDTEAFF. The CDR3 DNA reads TGTGCCATCAGTATAACTGGTGGGGTGGACACTGAAGCTTTCTTT.